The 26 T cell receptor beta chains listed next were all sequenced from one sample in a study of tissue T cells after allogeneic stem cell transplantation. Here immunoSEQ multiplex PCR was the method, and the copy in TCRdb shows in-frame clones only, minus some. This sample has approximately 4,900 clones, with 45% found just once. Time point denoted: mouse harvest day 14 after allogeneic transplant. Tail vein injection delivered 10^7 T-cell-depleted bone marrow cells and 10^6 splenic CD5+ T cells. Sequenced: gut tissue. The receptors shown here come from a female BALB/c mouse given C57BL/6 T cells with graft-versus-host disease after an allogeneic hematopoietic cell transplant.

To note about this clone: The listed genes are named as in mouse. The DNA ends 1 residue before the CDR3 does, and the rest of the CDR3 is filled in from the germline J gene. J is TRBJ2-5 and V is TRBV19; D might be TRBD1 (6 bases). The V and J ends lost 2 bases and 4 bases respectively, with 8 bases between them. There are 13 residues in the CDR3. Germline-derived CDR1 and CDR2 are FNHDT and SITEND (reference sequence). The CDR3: CASSIRTEDTQYF. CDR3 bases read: TGTGCCAGCAGTATTCGGACAGAAGACACCCAGTAC.

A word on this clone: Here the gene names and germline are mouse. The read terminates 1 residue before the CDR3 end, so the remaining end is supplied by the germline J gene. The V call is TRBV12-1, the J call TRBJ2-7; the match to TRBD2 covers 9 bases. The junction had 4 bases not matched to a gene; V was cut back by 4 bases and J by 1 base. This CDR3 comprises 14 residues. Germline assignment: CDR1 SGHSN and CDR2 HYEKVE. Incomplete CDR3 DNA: TGTGCCAGCTCCCCAGACTGGGGGTCCTATGAACAGTAC. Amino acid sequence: CASSPDWGSYEQY. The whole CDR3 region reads CASSPDWGSYEQYF.

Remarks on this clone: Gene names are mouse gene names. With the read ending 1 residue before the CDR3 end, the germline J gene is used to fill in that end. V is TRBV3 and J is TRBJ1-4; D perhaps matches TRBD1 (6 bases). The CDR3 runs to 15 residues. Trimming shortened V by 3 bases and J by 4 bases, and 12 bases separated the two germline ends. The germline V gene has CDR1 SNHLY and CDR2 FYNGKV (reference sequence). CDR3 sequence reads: CASSFSGQNNERLFF. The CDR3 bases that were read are TGTGCCAGCAGCTTTTCGGGACAAAACAACGAAAGATTATTT. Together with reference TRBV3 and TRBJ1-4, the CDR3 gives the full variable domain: GPKVLQIPSHQIIDMGQMVTLNCDPVSNHLYFYWYKQILGQQMEFLVNFYNGKVMEKSKLFKDQFSVERPDGSYFTLKIQPTALEDSAVYFCASSFSGQNNERLFFGHGTKLSVL.

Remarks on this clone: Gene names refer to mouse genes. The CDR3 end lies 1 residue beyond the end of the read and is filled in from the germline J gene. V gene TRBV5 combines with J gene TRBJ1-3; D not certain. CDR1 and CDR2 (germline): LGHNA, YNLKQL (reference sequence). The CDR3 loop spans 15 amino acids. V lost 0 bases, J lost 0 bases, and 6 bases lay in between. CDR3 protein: CASSQDRNSGNTLYF. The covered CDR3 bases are TGTGCCAGCAGCCAAGACAGGAATTCTGGAAATACGCTCTAT.

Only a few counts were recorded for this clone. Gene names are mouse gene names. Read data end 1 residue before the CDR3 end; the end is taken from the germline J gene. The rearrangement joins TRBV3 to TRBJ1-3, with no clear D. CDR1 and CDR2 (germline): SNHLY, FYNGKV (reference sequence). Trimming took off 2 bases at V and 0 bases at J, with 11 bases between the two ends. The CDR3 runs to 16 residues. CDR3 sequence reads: CASSLWRGNSGNTLYF. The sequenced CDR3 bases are TGTGCCAGCAGCTTATGGAGAGGGAATTCTGGAAATACGCTCTAT.

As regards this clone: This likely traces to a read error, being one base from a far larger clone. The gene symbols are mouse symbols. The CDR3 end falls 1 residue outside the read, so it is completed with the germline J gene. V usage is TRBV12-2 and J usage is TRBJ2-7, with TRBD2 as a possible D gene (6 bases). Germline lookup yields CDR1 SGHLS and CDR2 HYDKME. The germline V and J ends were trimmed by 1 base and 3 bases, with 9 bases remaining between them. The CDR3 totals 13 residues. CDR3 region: CASSLAWGYEQYF. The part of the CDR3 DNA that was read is TGTGCCAGCTCTCTAGCCTGGGGCTATGAACAGTAC.

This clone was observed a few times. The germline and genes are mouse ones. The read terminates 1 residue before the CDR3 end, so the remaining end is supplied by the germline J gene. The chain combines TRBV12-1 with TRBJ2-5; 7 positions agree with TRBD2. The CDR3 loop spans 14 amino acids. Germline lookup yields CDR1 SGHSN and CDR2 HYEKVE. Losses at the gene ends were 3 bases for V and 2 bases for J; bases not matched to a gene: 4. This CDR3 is CASSKTGSQDTQYF. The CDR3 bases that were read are TGTGCCAGCTCTAAGACTGGGAGCCAAGACACCCAGTAC. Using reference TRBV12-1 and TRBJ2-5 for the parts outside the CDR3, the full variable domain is DSGVVQSPRHIIKEKGGRSVLTCIPISGHSNVVWYQQTLGKELKFLIQHYEKVERDKGFLPSRFSVQQFDDYHSEMNMSALELEDSAMYFCASSKTGSQDTQYFGPGTRLLVL.

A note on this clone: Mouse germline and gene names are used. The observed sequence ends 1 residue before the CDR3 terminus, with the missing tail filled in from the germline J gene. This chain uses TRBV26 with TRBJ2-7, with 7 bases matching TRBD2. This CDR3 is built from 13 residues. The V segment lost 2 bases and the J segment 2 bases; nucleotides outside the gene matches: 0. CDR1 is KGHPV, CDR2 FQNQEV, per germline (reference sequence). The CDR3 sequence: CASSLGGAYEQYF. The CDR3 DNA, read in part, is TGTGCCAGCAGTCTGGGGGGGGCCTATGAACAGTAC.

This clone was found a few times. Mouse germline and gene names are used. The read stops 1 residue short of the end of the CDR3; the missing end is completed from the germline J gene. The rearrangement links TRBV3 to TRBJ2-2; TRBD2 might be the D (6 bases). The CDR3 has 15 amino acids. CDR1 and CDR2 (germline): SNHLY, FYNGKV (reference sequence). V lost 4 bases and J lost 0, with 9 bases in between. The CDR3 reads CASSSGLANTGQLYF. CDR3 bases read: TGTGCCAGCAGCTCGGGACTTGCAAACACCGGGCAGCTCTAC.

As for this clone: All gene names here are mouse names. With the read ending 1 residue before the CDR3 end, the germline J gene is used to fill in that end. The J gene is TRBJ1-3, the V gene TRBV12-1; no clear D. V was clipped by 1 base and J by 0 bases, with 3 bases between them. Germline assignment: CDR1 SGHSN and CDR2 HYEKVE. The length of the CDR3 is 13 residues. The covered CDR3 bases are TGTGCCAGCTCTCTATCTTCTGGAAATACGCTCTAT. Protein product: CASSLSSGNTLY. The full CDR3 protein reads CASSLSSGNTLYF.

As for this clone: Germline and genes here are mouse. The CDR3 bases that were read are TGTGCAGCAGTCGACTGGGGGGGAAGCTCCTATGAACAGTAC. As protein: CAAVDWGGSSYEQY. The entire CDR3 reads CAAVDWGGSSYEQYF. V gene TRBV19 combines with J gene TRBJ2-7; 11 positions agree with TRBD2. From the germline J gene comes the end of the CDR3, since the read stops 1 residue before it. The V gene's germline CDR1 is FNHDT and CDR2 SITEND (reference sequence). The CDR3 has 15 amino acids.

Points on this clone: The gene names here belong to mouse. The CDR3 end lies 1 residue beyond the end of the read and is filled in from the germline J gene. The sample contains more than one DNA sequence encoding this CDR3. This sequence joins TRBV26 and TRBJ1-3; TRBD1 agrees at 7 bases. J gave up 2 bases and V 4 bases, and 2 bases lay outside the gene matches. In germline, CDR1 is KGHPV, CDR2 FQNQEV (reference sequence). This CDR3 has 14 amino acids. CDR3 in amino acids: CASSPDRAGNTLYF. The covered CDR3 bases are TGTGCCAGCAGTCCCGACAGGGCTGGAAATACGCTCTAT.

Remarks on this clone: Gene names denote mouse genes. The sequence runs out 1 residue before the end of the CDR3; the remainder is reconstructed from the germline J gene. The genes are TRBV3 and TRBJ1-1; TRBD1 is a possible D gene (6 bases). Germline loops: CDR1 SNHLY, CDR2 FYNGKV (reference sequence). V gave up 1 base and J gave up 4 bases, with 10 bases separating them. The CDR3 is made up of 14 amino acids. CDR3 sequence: CASSLVRGGTEVFF. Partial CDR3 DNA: TGTGCCAGCAGCTTAGTCAGGGGAGGCACAGAAGTCTTC.

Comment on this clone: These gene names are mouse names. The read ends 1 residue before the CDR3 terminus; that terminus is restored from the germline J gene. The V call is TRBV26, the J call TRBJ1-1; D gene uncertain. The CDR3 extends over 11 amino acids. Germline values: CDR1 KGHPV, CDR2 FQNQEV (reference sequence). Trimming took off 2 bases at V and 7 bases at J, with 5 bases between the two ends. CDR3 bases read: TGTGCCAGCAGTCTGGGCAGAGAAGTCTTC. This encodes CASSLGREVF. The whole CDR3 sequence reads CASSLGREVFF.

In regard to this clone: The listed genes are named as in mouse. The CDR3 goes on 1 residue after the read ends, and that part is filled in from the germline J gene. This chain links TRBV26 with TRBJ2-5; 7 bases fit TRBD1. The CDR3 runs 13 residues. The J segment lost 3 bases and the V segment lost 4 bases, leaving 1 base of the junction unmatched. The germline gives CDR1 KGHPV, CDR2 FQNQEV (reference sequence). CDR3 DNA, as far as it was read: TGTGCCAGCAGTCGACAGGGTCAAGACACCCAGTAC. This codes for CASSRQGQDTQY. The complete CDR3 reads CASSRQGQDTQYF.

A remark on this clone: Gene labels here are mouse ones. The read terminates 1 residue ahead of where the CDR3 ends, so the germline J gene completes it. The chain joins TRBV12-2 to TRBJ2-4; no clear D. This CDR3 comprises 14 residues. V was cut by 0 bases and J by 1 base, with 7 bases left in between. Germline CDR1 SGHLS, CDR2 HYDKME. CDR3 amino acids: CASSLEWGQNTLYF. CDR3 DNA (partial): TGTGCCAGCTCTCTCGAATGGGGTCAAAACACCTTGTAC. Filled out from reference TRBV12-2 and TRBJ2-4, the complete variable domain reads NSGVVQSPRYIIKGKGERSILKCIPISGHLSVAWYQQTQGQELKFFIQHYDKMERDKGNLPSRFSVQQFDDYHSEMNMSALELEDSAVYFCASSLEWGQNTLYFGAGTRLSVL.

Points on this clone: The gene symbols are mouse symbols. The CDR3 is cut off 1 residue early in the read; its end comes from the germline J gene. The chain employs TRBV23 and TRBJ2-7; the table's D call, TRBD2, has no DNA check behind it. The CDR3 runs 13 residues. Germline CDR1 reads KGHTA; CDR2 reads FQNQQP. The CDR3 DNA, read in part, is TGCTCCAGCAGTCAATCGCTGGGGGGTGAACAGTAC. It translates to CSSSQSLGGEQY. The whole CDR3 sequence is CSSSQSLGGEQYF.

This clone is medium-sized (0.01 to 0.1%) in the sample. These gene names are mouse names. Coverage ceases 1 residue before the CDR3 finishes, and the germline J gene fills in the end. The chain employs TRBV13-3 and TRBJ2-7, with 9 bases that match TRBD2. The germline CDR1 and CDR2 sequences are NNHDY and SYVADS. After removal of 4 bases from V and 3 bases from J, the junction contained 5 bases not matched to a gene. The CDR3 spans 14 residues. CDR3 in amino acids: CASSPGLGNYEQYF. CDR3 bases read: TGTGCCAGCAGTCCGGGACTGGGCAACTATGAACAGTAC.

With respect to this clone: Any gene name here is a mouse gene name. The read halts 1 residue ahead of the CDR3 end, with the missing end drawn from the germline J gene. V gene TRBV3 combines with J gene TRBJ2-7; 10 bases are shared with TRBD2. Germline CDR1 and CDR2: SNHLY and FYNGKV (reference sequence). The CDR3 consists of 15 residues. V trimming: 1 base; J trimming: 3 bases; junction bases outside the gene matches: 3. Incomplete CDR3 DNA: TGTGCCAGCAGCTTAGGACGGACTGGGGGCTATGAACAGTAC. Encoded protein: CASSLGRTGGYEQY. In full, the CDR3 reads CASSLGRTGGYEQYF. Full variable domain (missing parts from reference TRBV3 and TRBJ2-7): GPKVLQIPSHQIIDMGQMVTLNCDPVSNHLYFYWYKQILGQQMEFLVNFYNGKVMEKSKLFKDQFSVERPDGSYFTLKIQPTALEDSAVYFCASSLGRTGGYEQYFGPGTRLTVL.

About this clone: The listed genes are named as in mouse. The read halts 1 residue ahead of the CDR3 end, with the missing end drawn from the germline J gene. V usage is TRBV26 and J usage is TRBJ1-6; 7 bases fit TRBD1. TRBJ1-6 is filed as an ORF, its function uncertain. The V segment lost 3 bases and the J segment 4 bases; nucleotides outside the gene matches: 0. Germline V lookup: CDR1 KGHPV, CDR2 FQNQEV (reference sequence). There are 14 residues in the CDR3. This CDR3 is CASSLQGYNSPLYF. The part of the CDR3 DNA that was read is TGTGCCAGCAGTCTACAGGGGTATAATTCGCCCCTCTAC.

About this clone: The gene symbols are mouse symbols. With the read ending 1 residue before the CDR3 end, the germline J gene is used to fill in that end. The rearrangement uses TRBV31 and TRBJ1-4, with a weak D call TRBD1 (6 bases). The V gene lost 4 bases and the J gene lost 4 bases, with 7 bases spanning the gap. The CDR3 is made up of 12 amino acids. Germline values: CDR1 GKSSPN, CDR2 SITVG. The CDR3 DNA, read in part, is TGTGCCTGGACAGGGGTCAACGAAAGATTATTT. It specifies CAWTGVNERLF. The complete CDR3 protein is CAWTGVNERLFF.

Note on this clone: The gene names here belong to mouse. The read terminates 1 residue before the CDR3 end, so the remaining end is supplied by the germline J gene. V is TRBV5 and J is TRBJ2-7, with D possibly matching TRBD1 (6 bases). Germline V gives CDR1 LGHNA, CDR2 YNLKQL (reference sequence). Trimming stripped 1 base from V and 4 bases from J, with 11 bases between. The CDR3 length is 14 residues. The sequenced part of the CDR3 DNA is TGTGCCAGCAGCCAAGCAGGACAGCCTTATGAACAGTAC. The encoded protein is CASSQAGQPYEQY. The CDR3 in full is CASSQAGQPYEQYF.

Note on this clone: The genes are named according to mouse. CDR3 bases read: TGTGCCAGCAGCTGGGGGGCAAACACCGGGCAGCTCTAC. This codes for CASSWGANTGQLY. The entire CDR3 is CASSWGANTGQLYF. The chain is built from TRBV4 and TRBJ2-2; a possible D gene is TRBD2 (6 bases). The read falls 1 residue short of the CDR3 end, and the missing part is taken from the germline J gene. Germline V gene lookup returns CDR1 LGHDT and CDR2 YNNKQL (reference sequence). This CDR3 spans 14 amino acids. V was pared by 4 bases and J by 0 bases, with 6 bases between.

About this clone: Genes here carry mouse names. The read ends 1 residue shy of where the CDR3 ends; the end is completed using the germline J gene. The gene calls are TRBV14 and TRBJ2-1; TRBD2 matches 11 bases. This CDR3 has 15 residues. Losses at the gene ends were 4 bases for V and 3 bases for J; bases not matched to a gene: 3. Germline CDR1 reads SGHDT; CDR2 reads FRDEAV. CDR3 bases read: TGTGCCAGCAGTCCCGGGACTGGGGGCTATGCTGAGCAGTTC. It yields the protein CASSPGTGGYAEQF. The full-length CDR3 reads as CASSPGTGGYAEQFF. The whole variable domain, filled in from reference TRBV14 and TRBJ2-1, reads EAGVTQSPRYAVLQEGQAVSFWCDPISGHDTLYWYQQPRDQGPQLLVYFRDEAVIDNSQLPSDRFSAVRPKGTNSTLKIQSAKQGDTATYLCASSPGTGGYAEQFFGPGTRLTVL.

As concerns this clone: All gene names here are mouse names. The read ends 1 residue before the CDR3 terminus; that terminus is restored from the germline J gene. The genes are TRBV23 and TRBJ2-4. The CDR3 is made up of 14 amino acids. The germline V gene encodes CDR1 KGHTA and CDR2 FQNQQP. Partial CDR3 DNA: TGCTCCAGCAGTCAATCGCCTAGTCAAAACACCTTGTAC. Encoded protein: CSSSQSPSQNTLY. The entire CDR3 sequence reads CSSSQSPSQNTLYF.

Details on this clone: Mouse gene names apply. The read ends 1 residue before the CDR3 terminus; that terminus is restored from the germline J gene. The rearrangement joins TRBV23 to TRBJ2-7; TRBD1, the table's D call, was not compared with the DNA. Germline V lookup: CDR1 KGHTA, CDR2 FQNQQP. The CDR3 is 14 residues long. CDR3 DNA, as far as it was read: TGCTCCAGCAGTAAGGGGGACAGGGTCTATGAACAGTAC. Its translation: CSSSKGDRVYEQY. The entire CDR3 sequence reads CSSSKGDRVYEQYF.